The next 11 T cell receptor beta chains were all read from a single sample in a study of Graves' ophthalmopathy and Graves' hyperthyroidism (dated 2018 in TCRdb). TCRdb names Illumina HiSeq 2000 as the instrument used. TCR beta CDR3 regions were amplified from RNA transcripts for repertoire sequencing. The first round of RT-PCR was done with HTBI primers and the Qiagen OneStep RT-PCR kit, and was followed by a second round of multiplex PCR, then size selection and purification. Clones were called with MiXCR by TCRdb after fastp trimmed the public reads at Q25, and only in-frame beta chains were retained. Duplicate CDR3 protein sequences are folded into a single record with the most common DNA and genes. For this sample there are about 390,000 distinct CDR3 sequences; about a sixth appear just once. The ten largest clones capture 2.4% of the sample. What was sequenced was peripheral blood. The receptors originated from an adult woman with stable Graves' hyperthyroidism.

This clonotype was seen ten or more times. CDR3 amino acids: CSAGTGGQETQYF. The DNA for the CDR3 is TGCAGTGCTGGGACAGGGGGCCAAGAGACCCAGTACTTC. The rearrangement uses TRBV20-1 and TRBJ2-5; 11 bases match TRBD1. CDR1 DFQATT and CDR2 SNEGSKA come from the germline V gene (reference sequence). The V gene end was trimmed by 5 bases and the J gene end by 1 base; junction bases not matched to a gene: 0. The CDR3 loop spans 13 amino acids.

This clonotype was found many times. This sequence joins TRBV19 and TRBJ1-1, with TRBD1 as a possible D gene (6 bases). Trimming left V 4 bases short and J 4 bases short, with 19 bases between. CDR1 is LNHDA and CDR2 is SQIVND in the germline V gene (reference sequence). The CDR3 runs to 16 residues. The CDR3: CASSRARGARVTEAFF. For the CDR3, the DNA is TGTGCCAGTAGTAGGGCCCGGGGGGCCAGGGTCACTGAAGCTTTCTTT.

At least ten counts were recorded for this clonotype. V and J are TRBV28 and TRBJ1-5; weak D call: TRBD1 (6 bases). With 5 bases removed from V and 3 bases from J, the gap between germline ends came to 26 bases. In germline, CDR1 is MDHEN, CDR2 SYDVKM. The CDR3 runs 19 residues. The CDR3 coding sequence is TGTGCCAGCAGTCCAATCCTCCTTCGGCAGGGGCCTTTCAATCAGCCCCAGCATTTT. It encodes CASSPILLRQGPFNQPQHF.

This clonotype turned up a few times. This sequence may be a read error, since a much larger clone differs from it by one base. The chain employs TRBV9 and TRBJ1-2; 7 positions match TRBD1. The germline V gene has CDR1 SGDLS and CDR2 YYNGEE. Germline trimming cut 4 bases from V and 2 bases from J; bases unmatched to any gene: 8. The length of the CDR3 is 15 residues. The CDR3 spells CASSSSPGGNYGYTF. The CDR3 DNA sequence: TGTGCCAGCAGCTCAAGTCCAGGGGGGAACTATGGCTACACCTTC.

This clonotype was picked up many times. The chain couples TRBV20-1 to TRBJ2-2; 7 positions agree with TRBD2. Unmatched junction bases numbered 16, after V lost 2 bases and J lost 7 bases. The CDR3 sequence is 17 residues long. CDR1 is DFQATT and CDR2 is SNEGSKA in the germline V gene (reference sequence). CDR3 sequence (DNA): TGCAGTGCTAGACGACCTCGACTAGCTGGAAGAGGCGGGGAGCTGTTTTTT. Translation: CSARRPRLAGRGGELFF.

This clonotype has a count of ten or more. This chain links TRBV7-2 with TRBJ2-7; D perhaps matches TRBD1 (5 bases). The germline gives CDR1 SGHTA, CDR2 FQGNSA. The V end was cut by 5 bases, the J end by 2 bases, with 10 bases between. This CDR3 region has 13 residues. The CDR3 here is CASSKGVPYEQYF. The CDR3 bases are TGTGCCAGCAGCAAAGGGGTCCCCTACGAGCAGTACTTC. Full variable domain (remainder filled in from reference TRBV7-2 and TRBJ2-7): GAGVSQSPSNKVTEKGKDVELRCDPISGHTALYWYRQSLGQGLEFLIYFQGNSAPDKSGLPSDRFSAERTGGSVSTLTIQRTQQEDSAVYLCASSKGVPYEQYFGPGTRLTVT.

This clonotype appeared many times. The chain combines TRBV19 with TRBJ2-5; TRBD1 is a possible D gene (6 bases). The CDR3 runs to 16 residues. Trimming took 1 base from V and 4 from J, leaving 16 bases between them. Germline V gene sequence: CDR1 LNHDA, CDR2 SQIVND (reference sequence). This chain's CDR3 is CASSIGDRLSRETQYF. In DNA, the CDR3 is TGTGCCAGTAGTATAGGAGACAGGTTATCGCGAGAGACCCAGTACTTC.

V is TRBV18 and J is TRBJ2-5; 8 nucleotides align to TRBD2. V lost 2 bases and J lost 4; bases outside the gene matches: 3. The CDR3 contains 14 residues. CDR1 is KGHSH and CDR2 is LQKENI in the germline V gene. The CDR3 coding sequence is TGTGCCAGCTCACCAGGCGGGACTAGAGAGACCCAGTACTTC. Translated: CASSPGGTRETQYF.

This clonotype was recorded at least ten times. The chain has TRBV9 and TRBJ1-1; D not certain. The CDR3 is 13 amino acids. V shed 0 bases and J shed 1 base, with 4 bases lying between them. CDR1 and CDR2 from the germline V gene are SGDLS and YYNGEE. Here the CDR3 reads CASSVAQNTEAFF. Here the CDR3 DNA reads TGTGCCAGCAGCGTAGCACAGAACACTGAAGCTTTCTTT.

This clonotype showed up many times. The rearrangement links TRBV27 to TRBJ1-2; no reliable D call. In germline, CDR1 is MNHEY, CDR2 SMNVEV (reference sequence). The V and J ends lost 6 bases and 4 bases respectively, with 21 bases between them. The CDR3 spans 16 residues. The CDR3 nucleotides are TGTGCCAGCAGCACATATCCCTTACCGTCCGTCTATGGCTACACCTTC. Translated, it gives CASSTYPLPSVYGYTF.

This chain links TRBV4-1 with TRBJ1-6; D may be TRBD1 (5 bases). Deletions cut 1 base from V and 3 bases from J, with 13 bases between. The CDR3 length is 17 residues. Germline V gene data show CDR1 as MGHRA and CDR2 as YSYEKL. CDR3 protein: CASSQGVGRDYNSPLHF. The CDR3 DNA sequence: TGCGCCAGCAGCCAAGGGGTTGGCAGGGACTATAATTCACCCCTCCACTTT.